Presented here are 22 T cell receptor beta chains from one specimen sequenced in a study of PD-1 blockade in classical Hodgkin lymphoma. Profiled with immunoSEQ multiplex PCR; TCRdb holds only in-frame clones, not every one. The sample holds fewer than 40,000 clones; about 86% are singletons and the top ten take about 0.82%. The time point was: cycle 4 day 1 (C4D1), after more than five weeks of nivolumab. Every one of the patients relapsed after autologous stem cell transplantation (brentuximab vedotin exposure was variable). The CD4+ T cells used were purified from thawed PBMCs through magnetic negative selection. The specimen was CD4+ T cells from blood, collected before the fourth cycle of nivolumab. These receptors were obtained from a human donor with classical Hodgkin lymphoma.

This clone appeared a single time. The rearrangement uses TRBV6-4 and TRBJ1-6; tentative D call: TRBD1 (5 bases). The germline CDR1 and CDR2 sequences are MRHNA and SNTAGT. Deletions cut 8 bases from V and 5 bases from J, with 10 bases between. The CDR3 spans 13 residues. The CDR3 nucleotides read TGTGCCAGCCGCGGGGCGAATAATTCACCCCTCCACTTT. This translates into CASRGANNSPLHF.

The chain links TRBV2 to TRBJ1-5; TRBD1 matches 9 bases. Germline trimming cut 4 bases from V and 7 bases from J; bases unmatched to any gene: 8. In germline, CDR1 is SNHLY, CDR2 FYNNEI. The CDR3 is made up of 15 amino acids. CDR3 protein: CASSVGDRVEQPQHF. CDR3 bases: TGTGCCAGCAGTGTTGGGGACAGGGTGGAACAGCCCCAGCATTTT.

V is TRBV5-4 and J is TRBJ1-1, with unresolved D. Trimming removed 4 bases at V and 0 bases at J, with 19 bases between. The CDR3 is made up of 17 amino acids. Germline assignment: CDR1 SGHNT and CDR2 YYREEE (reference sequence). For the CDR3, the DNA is TGTGCCAGCAGCACCGGGGTCGTCCCGAGTTTGAACACTGAAGCTTTCTTT. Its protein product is CASSTGVVPSLNTEAFF.

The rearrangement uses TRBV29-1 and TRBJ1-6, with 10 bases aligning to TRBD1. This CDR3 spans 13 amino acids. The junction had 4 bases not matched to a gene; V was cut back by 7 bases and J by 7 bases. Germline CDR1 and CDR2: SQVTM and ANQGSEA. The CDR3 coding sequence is TGCAGCGCTCAGACAGGGGGCAATTCACCCCTCCACTTT. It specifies CSAQTGGNSPLHF.

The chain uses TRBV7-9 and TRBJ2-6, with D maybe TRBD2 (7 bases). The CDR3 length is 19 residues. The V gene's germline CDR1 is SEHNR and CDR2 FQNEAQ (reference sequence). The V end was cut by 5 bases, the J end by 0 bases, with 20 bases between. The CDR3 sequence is CASSRPPGDYYSGANVLTF. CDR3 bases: TGTGCCAGCAGCCGACCCCCAGGGGACTATTACTCTGGGGCCAACGTCCTGACTTTC.

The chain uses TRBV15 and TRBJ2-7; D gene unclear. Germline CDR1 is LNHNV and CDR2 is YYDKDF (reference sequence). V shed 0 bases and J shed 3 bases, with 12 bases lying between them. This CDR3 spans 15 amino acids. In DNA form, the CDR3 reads TGTGCCACCAGCAGAGAGCACAGATCTGTCTACGAGCAGTACTTC. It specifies CATSREHRSVYEQYF.

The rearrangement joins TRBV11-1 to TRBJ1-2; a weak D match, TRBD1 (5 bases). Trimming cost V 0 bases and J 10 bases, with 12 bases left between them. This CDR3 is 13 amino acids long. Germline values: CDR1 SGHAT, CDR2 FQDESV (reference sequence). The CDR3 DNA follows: TGTGCCAGCAGCTTAGCGGCAGGGATAGACTACACCTTC. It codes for CASSLAAGIDYTF.

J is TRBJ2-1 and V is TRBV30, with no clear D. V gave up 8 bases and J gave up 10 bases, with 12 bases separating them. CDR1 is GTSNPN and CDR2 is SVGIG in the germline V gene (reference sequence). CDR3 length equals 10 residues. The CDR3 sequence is CAGISREQFF. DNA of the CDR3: TGTGCCGGGATTTCGAGGGAGCAGTTCTTC.

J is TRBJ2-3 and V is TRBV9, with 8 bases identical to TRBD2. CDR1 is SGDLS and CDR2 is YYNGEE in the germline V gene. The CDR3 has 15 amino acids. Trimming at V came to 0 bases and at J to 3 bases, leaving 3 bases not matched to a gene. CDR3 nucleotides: TGTGCCAGCAGCGTAGTGGGCGGGGGGACAGATACGCAGTATTTT. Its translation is CASSVVGGGTDTQYF.

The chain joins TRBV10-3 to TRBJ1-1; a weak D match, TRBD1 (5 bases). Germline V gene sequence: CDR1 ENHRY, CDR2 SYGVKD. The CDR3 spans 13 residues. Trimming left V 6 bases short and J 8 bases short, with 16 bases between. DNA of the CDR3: TGTGCCATCAGCCCCTTAGACAGATTAGAAGCTTTCTTT. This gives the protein CAISPLDRLEAFF.

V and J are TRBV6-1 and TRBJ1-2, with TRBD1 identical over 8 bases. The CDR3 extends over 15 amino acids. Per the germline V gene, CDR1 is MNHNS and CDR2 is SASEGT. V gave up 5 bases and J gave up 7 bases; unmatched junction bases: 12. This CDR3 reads CASSKNVAGGPGYTF. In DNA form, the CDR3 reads TGTGCCAGCAGTAAGAACGTCGCAGGGGGCCCTGGCTACACCTTC.

In nucleotides, the CDR3 is TGTGCCAGCCCCGAGAGGGGCGGGACAGGGGACTACGAGCAGTACTTC. This translates into CASPERGGTGDYEQYF. The chain has TRBV9 and TRBJ2-7, with 10 bases aligning to TRBD1. Germline values: CDR1 SGDLS, CDR2 YYNGEE. V dropped 7 bases and J dropped 3; count of bases not matched to a gene: 13. CDR3 size: 16 residues.

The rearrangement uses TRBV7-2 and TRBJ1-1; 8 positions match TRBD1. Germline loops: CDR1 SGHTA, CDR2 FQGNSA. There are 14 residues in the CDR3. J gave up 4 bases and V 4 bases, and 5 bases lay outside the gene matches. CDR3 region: CASSSQGGSTEAFF. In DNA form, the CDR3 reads TGTGCCAGCAGCTCACAGGGGGGGAGCACTGAAGCTTTCTTT.

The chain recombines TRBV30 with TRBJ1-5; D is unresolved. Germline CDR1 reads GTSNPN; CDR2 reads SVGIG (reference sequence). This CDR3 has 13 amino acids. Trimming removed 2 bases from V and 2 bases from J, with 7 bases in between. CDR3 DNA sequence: TGTGCCTGGAGTTGGGGAGGCAATCAGCCCCAGCATTTT. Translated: CAWSWGGNQPQHF.

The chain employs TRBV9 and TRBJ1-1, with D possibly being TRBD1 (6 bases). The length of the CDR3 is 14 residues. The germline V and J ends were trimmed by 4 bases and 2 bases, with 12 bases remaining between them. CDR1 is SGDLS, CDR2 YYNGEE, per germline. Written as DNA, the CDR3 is TGTGCCAGCAGCCCGCAGGGGTTTAACACTGAAGCTTTCTTT. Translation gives CASSPQGFNTEAFF.

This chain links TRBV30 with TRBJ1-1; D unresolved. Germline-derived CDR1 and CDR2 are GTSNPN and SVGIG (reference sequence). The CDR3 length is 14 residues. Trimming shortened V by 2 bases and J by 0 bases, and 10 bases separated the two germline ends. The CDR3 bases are TGTGCCTGGAGTAAGACAATTATGAACACTGAAGCTTTCTTT. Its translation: CAWSKTIMNTEAFF.

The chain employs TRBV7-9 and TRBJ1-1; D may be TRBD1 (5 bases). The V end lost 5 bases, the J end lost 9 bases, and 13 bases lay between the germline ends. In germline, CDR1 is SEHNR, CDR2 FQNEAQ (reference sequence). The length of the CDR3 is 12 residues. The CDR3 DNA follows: TGTGCCAGCAGCCCCGTGGGGGTCCAAGCTTTCTTT. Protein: CASSPVGVQAFF.

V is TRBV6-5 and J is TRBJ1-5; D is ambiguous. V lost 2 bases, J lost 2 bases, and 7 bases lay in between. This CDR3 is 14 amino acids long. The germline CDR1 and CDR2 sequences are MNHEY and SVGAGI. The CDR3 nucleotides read TGTGCCAGCAGTTACAGCGCAGGCAATCAGCCCCAGCATTTT. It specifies CASSYSAGNQPQHF.

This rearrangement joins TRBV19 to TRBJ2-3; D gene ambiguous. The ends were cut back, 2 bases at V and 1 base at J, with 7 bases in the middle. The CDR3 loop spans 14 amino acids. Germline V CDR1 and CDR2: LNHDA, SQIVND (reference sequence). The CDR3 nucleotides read TGTGCCAGTAGTATAACGGTGGGCACAGATACGCAGTATTTT. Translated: CASSITVGTDTQYF.

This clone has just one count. CDR3 sequence: CASSEALPGGADTQYF. In DNA form, the CDR3 reads TGTGCCAGCAGTGAAGCGCTTCCGGGGGGCGCAGATACGCAGTATTTT. This chain joins TRBV2 and TRBJ2-3; TRBD2 might be the D (7 bases). V was trimmed by 0 bases and J by 4 bases, leaving 14 bases between them. Germline CDR1 and CDR2: SNHLY and FYNNEI. This CDR3 comprises 16 residues.

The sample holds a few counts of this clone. DNA of the CDR3: TGTGCCAGCAGCGTAGATCTGGTGAGGTCCTATGGCTACACCTTC. Protein sequence: CASSVDLVRSYGYTF. The chain is built from TRBV9 and TRBJ1-2, with D unresolved. The CDR3 runs to 15 residues. Trimming pared 0 bases from V and 4 bases from J, leaving 13 bases between. The germline V gene encodes CDR1 SGDLS and CDR2 YYNGEE.

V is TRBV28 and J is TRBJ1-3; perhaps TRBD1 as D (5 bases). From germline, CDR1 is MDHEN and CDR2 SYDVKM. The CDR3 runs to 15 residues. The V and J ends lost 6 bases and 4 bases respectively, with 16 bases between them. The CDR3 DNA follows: TGTGCCAGCAGCTTACCGCAGGGAGCCGGAAACACCATATATTTT. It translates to CASSLPQGAGNTIYF.